The subject of this entry is one T cell receptor (beta chain). Its antigen is not yet known. Base qualities were left out, and no much larger clone turns up one base away. This specimen belongs to a study of OX40 agonist ivuxolimab in advanced cancers. For the wider study: Ivuxolimab was an agonistic, fully human IgG2 monoclonal antibody directed against OX40 (CD134), a costimulatory receptor. Intravenous ivuxolimab was administered to patients every 2 weeks at six dose levels: 0.01, 0.1, 0.3, 1.5, 3 and 10 mg/kg. Of the roughly 54 dose-escalation patients, hepatocellular carcinoma was present in about 20, melanoma in around 15, renal cell carcinoma in 9 and head and neck cancer in 9. Peripheral TCRbeta sequencing aimed to test whether ivuxolimab altered TCR sequence diversity and caused clonal T-cell expansion. The paper describes the monotherapy dose-escalation part (N of about 52 patients) of the phase I trial of ivuxolimab. Three dose-escalation patients achieved partial responses, one with hepatocellular carcinoma and two with cutaneous melanoma. Prior anti-PD-1, anti-PD-L1 or anti-CTLA-4 therapy was permitted, and checkpoint inhibitors had been received by 30% to 40% of dose-escalation patients. In the dose-escalation cohort, roughly 80% of patients were male, and the mean age was roughly 60 years, with a range of about 23 to 80.

Study-level results and caveats: Low levels of normalized T-cell clonal expansion were also seen in some patients who did not respond. Antigen specificity was not determined for the clonally expanded peripheral T cells. At doses from 0.1 to 3.0 mg/kg, clonal expansion was seen in both CD4+ and CD8+ blood T cells between baseline and week 6. In the 0.1-3.0 mg/kg groups, partial responders were among the patients with the lowest normalized peripheral clonal expansion, particularly in CD8+ T cells. After ivuxolimab, expanded clones were on average more numerous among CD8+ T cells than among CD4+ T cells.

The trial excluded patients who had a history of autoimmune disease or were on systemic immunosuppression. Peripheral blood for TCR sequencing was collected from all dose cohorts at baseline, on cycle 4 day 1, and on cycle 7 day 1. Samples were obtained from an open-label, multicenter, first-in-human phase I dose-escalation trial of ivuxolimab. Adults with locally advanced or metastatic melanoma, renal cell carcinoma, hepatocellular carcinoma or head and neck squamous cell carcinoma were enrolled in the trial. Before TCR sequencing, CD4+ T cells and CD8+ T cells were sorted from peripheral blood as separate populations. For sequencing of the TCRbeta CDR3 region, genomic DNA was extracted from the sorted cells. TCRbeta CDR3 regions were sequenced using the immunoSEQ Assay. TCRdb retrieved this table from immuneACCESS and kept in-frame rearrangements only. Not all clones are present; in checked studies, unresolved V genes account for under half, and no reason is known for the remainder. The sample contains some 48,000 clones, 85% to 95% of them found a single time. The top ten hold less than 7.5% of the sample.

Trimmed from V: 4 bases; trimmed from J: 1 base; junction bases lacking a gene match: 5. There are 15 amino acids in the CDR3, from cysteine to phenylalanine inclusive. The only DNA kept is the CDR3, 45 bases in frame from the first base. As encoded in the germline V gene, CDR1 is SGHTA while CDR2 is FQGNSA. The sample consisted of CD4+ or CD8+ T cells sorted from blood, taken in a trial of the OX40 agonist ivuxolimab. The chain is made from TRBV7-2 and TRBJ2-3; the central 7 bases match TRBD2. The sequence was collected from an adult with an advanced solid tumor such as melanoma, head and neck, liver or kidney cancer. The CDR3 region reads CASSWGGYGTDTQYF. The DNA sequence is TGTGCCAGCAGCTGGGGGGGTTATGGCACAGATACGCAGTATTTT.